Listed below are T cell receptor beta chains from one sample, sequenced in a study of blood T cell repertoires in COVID-19. Some clones are missing from TCRdb's copy, which holds only in-frame ones; the method was immunoSEQ multiplex PCR. This repertoire shows around 150,000 clones, roughly 74% found once; its top ten account for approximately 13%. Sample: peripheral blood. The receptors here all came from a woman aged 80 or over with acute or convalescent COVID-19. Each CDR3 is given with its conserved first and last residue. A D gene is named only where the DNA matches it firmly. Where a row states a size, it is once, few, many or the class of an expanded clone; other rows omit it.

j_gene: TRBJ1-6
abundance: few
v_gene: TRBV30
d_gene: NA
CDR3aa: CAWSGGAHSPLHF
CDR3nt: TGTGCCTGGAGCGGTGGGGCCCATTCACCCCTCCACTTT

j_gene: TRBJ1-1
abundance: once
v_gene: TRBV6-6
d_gene: TRBD1
CDR3aa: CASRRDSLNTEAFF
CDR3nt: TGTGCCAGCAGAAGGGACAGCTTGAACACTGAAGCTTTCTTT

j_gene: TRBJ1-4
abundance: NA
v_gene: TRBV2
d_gene: NA
CDR3aa: CASLRLAEKLFF
CDR3nt: TGTGCCAGCTTGAGACTGGCTGAAAAACTGTTTTTT

j_gene: TRBJ2-5
abundance: NA
v_gene: TRBV7-2
d_gene: NA
CDR3aa: CASSPTNQETQYF
CDR3nt: TGTGCCAGCAGCCCCACTAACCAAGAGACCCAGTACTTC

j_gene: TRBJ1-1
abundance: NA
v_gene: TRBV12-3/TRBV12-4
d_gene: NA
CDR3aa: CASSLQANTEAFF
CDR3nt: TGTGCCAGCAGTTTACAGGCGAACACTGAAGCTTTCTTT

j_gene: TRBJ1-4
abundance: NA
v_gene: TRBV7-8
d_gene: NA
CDR3aa: CASSLSNPQRLNEKLFF
CDR3nt: TGTGCCAGCAGCTTATCGAACCCGCAGCGCCTTAATGAAAAACTGTTTTTT

j_gene: TRBJ1-6
abundance: NA
v_gene: TRBV4-1
d_gene: TRBD1
CDR3aa: CASSTRTGGGNSPLHF
CDR3nt: TGCGCCAGCAGCACGCGGACAGGGGGCGGTAATTCACCCCTCCACTTT

j_gene: TRBJ1-6
abundance: NA
v_gene: TRBV3-1/TRBV3-2
d_gene: NA
CDR3aa: CASSQSDLGLHF
CDR3nt: TGTGCCAGCAGCCAATCGGACTTGGGCCTCCACTTT

j_gene: TRBJ1-6
abundance: once
v_gene: TRBV5-1
d_gene: TRBD1
CDR3aa: CASSLSGQGANSPLHF
CDR3nt: TGCGCCAGCAGCTTGTCGGGACAGGGAGCAAATTCACCCCTCCACTTT

j_gene: TRBJ1-4
abundance: NA
v_gene: TRBV6-6
d_gene: TRBD1
CDR3aa: CASRPGQGGGKLFF
CDR3nt: TGTGCCAGCAGACCCGGACAGGGAGGGGGAAAACTGTTTTTT

j_gene: TRBJ1-6
abundance: NA
v_gene: TRBV3-1/TRBV3-2
d_gene: NA
CDR3aa: CASSPNSYNSPLHF
CDR3nt: TGTGCCAGCAGCCCCAACTCCTATAATTCACCCCTCCACTTT

j_gene: TRBJ2-3
abundance: NA
v_gene: TRBV11-3
d_gene: NA
CDR3aa: CASSFGSGQGTQYF
CDR3nt: TGTGCCAGCAGCTTTGGTAGCGGACAAGGTACGCAGTATTTT

j_gene: TRBJ2-1
abundance: NA
v_gene: TRBV5-1
d_gene: TRBD2
CDR3aa: CASSLANGLAGLGSYNEQFF
CDR3nt: TGCGCCAGCAGCTTGGCAAATGGACTAGCGGGCTTAGGATCCTACAATGAGCAGTTCTTC

j_gene: TRBJ1-1
abundance: NA
v_gene: TRBV5-1
d_gene: TRBD1
CDR3aa: CASSVTGIGTEAFF
CDR3nt: TGCGCCAGCAGCGTGACAGGGATAGGCACTGAAGCTTTCTTT

j_gene: TRBJ1-5
abundance: NA
v_gene: TRBV7-9
d_gene: NA
CDR3aa: CASSRGQKGQPQHF
CDR3nt: TGTGCCAGCAGCCGCGGACAGAAGGGTCAGCCCCAGCATTTT

j_gene: TRBJ1-5
abundance: once
v_gene: TRBV5-1
d_gene: NA
CDR3aa: CASSLGPESNQPQHF
CDR3nt: TGCGCCAGCAGCTTGGGTCCAGAAAGCAATCAGCCCCAGCATTTT

j_gene: TRBJ1-1
abundance: NA
v_gene: TRBV18
d_gene: NA
CDR3aa: CASSPGQTRLNTEAFF
CDR3nt: TGTGCCAGCTCACCAGGGCAGACCCGATTGAACACTGAAGCTTTCTTT

j_gene: TRBJ2-3
abundance: NA
v_gene: TRBV3-1/TRBV3-2
d_gene: TRBD2
CDR3aa: CASSQRTSGVDTQYF
CDR3nt: TGTGCCAGCAGCCAGAGGACTAGCGGGGTGGATACGCAGTATTTT

j_gene: TRBJ2-2
abundance: once
v_gene: TRBV5-1
d_gene: TRBD1
CDR3aa: CASATGDTGELFF
CDR3nt: TGCGCCAGCGCTACAGGGGACACCGGGGAGCTGTTTTTT

j_gene: TRBJ2-1
abundance: NA
v_gene: TRBV9
d_gene: TRBD2
CDR3aa: CASSAGLAGPNEQFF
CDR3nt: TGTGCCAGCAGCGCCGGACTAGCGGGACCCAATGAGCAGTTCTTC

j_gene: TRBJ1-2
abundance: few
v_gene: TRBV19
d_gene: NA
CDR3aa: CASSTLQDFYGNGYTF
CDR3nt: TGTGCCAGTAGTACCCTACAGGATTTCTATGGAAATGGCTACACCTTC

j_gene: TRBJ2-5
abundance: NA
v_gene: TRBV18
d_gene: NA
CDR3aa: CASRERMGQETQYF
CDR3nt: TGTGCCAGCCGGGAACGGATGGGCCAAGAGACCCAGTACTTC